The 20 T cell receptor beta chains in this list originate from one sample, sequenced in a study of blood T cell repertoires in COVID-19. Method: immunoSEQ multiplex PCR; TCRdb's copy keeps in-frame clones and lacks some. The repertoire includes a few hundred thousand clones, about 90% of them detected once, and approximately 2% sits in the top ten. Input material: PBMCs or T cells enriched from blood (not recorded which). The receptors here all came from a woman aged 55-69 years who had recovered from COVID-19.

This clone was picked up one time. This same CDR3 is encoded by further DNA sequences in the sample. This chain links TRBV27 with TRBJ2-1; 14 positions match TRBD2. The CDR3 consists of 14 residues. Germline lookup yields CDR1 MNHEY and CDR2 SMNVEV (reference sequence). Losses at the gene ends were 6 bases for V and 8 bases for J; bases not matched to a gene: 3. CDR3 loop: CASSGTSGRDEQFF. CDR3 nucleotides: TGTGCCAGCAGCGGGACTAGCGGGAGAGATGAGCAGTTCTTC.

The V and J genes are TRBV5-1 and TRBJ1-1; TRBD1 is a possible D gene (5 bases). The V gene's germline CDR1 is SGHRS and CDR2 YFSETQ. V shed 4 bases and J shed 6 bases, with 16 bases lying between them. This CDR3 is built from 14 residues. CDR3 residues: CASSPGLSVAEAFF. In DNA, the CDR3 is TGCGCCAGCAGCCCGGGACTCTCCGTCGCTGAAGCTTTCTTT.

The genes are TRBV19 and TRBJ2-7; 7 bases agree with TRBD2. The CDR3 sequence is 14 residues long. Germline lookup yields CDR1 LNHDA and CDR2 SQIVND (reference sequence). Trimming cost V 7 bases and J 3 bases; bases outside gene matches: 9. In DNA, the CDR3 is TGTGCCAGTAAGGCCGGGGGGATTATCTACGAGCAGTACTTC. Protein: CASKAGGIIYEQYF.

This clone appeared once. V and J are TRBV3-1 (or the pseudogene TRBV3-2) and TRBJ2-1; 8 bases map to TRBD2. Germline assignment: CDR1 LGHDT and CDR2 YNNKEL (reference sequence). Germline trimming cut 2 bases from V and 16 bases from J; bases unmatched to any gene: 7. This CDR3 has 12 amino acids. CDR3 bases: TGTGCCAGCAGCCAAAATCTAGCGGGCCCATTCTTC. Protein product: CASSQNLAGPFF.

This clone was observed once. J is TRBJ2-2 and V is TRBV27; 7 bases align to TRBD2. The junction had 4 bases not matched to a gene; V was cut back by 1 base and J by 5 bases. The CDR3 is 15 residues long. Germline V lookup: CDR1 MNHEY, CDR2 SMNVEV (reference sequence). For the CDR3, the DNA is TGTGCCAGCAGTTTATTAGCGGGTCTTACCGGGGAGCTGTTTTTT. As protein: CASSLLAGLTGELFF.

This chain connects TRBV19 to TRBJ2-7; 12 bases agree with TRBD1. There are 15 residues in the CDR3. In germline, CDR1 is LNHDA, CDR2 SQIVND (reference sequence). The V segment lost 5 bases and the J segment 3 bases; nucleotides outside the gene matches: 5. The CDR3 bases are TGTGCCAGTAGTTCCAGGGACAGGGGGCTCTACGAGCAGTACTTC. As protein: CASSSRDRGLYEQYF.

The chain links TRBV5-8 to TRBJ1-6, with TRBD1 as a possible D gene (5 bases). The CDR3 totals 14 residues. Germline V gene data show CDR1 as SGHTS and CDR2 as YDEGEE. Trimming shortened V by 2 bases and J by 12 bases, and 15 bases separated the two germline ends. CDR3 amino acids: CASSFGGFKRPLHF. The CDR3 coding sequence is TGTGCCAGCAGCTTCGGGGGATTTAAGAGACCCCTCCACTTT.

The V and J genes are TRBV6-1 and TRBJ1-1; D remains unclear. The germline V and J ends were trimmed by 1 base and 1 base, with 7 bases remaining between them. Germline V gene data show CDR1 as MNHNS and CDR2 as SASEGT. The CDR3 consists of 14 residues. The CDR3 loop is CASSEGPQNTEAFF. The CDR3 nucleotides are TGTGCCAGCAGTGAAGGGCCACAGAACACTGAAGCTTTCTTT.

The V and J genes are TRBV30 and TRBJ1-5, with TRBD1 as a possible D gene (6 bases). This CDR3 is built from 16 residues. Trimming stripped 3 bases from V and 4 bases from J, with 19 bases between. From germline, CDR1 is GTSNPN and CDR2 SVGIG (reference sequence). Here the CDR3 DNA reads TGTGCCTGGAGCTTACAGGGCTTTATCGGAAATCAGCCCCAGCATTTT. Protein sequence: CAWSLQGFIGNQPQHF. The full variable domain, in which reference TRBV30 and TRBJ1-5 provide the parts outside the CDR3, is SQTIHQWPATLVQPVGSPLSLECTVEGTSNPNLYWYRQAAGRGLQLLFYSVGIGQISSEVPQNLSASRPQDRQFILSSKKLLLSDSGFYLCAWSLQGFIGNQPQHFGDGTRLSIL.

This chain links TRBV13 with TRBJ2-5, with 10 bases fitting TRBD2. Germline V gives CDR1 PRHDT, CDR2 FYEKMQ (reference sequence). The CDR3 spans 15 residues. J lost 1 base, V lost 5 bases, and 4 bases had no gene match. CDR3 in DNA: TGTGCCAGCAGCAGTAGCGGGGGGTCCCAAGAGACCCAGTACTTC. It translates to CASSSSGGSQETQYF.

The chain uses TRBV7-3 and TRBJ2-2, with 12 bases fitting TRBD2. The J segment lost 1 base and the V segment lost 4 bases, leaving 10 bases of the junction unmatched. Germline values: CDR1 SGHTA, CDR2 FQGTGA. This CDR3 is built from 19 residues. As DNA, the CDR3 is TGTGCCAGCAGCTCAACGATACTAGCGGGGGGCAAGAACACCGGGGAGCTGTTTTTT. Translated, it gives CASSSTILAGGKNTGELFF. The full variable domain, its missing parts supplied by reference TRBV7-3 and TRBJ2-2, is GAGVSQTPSNKVTEKGKYVELRCDPISGHTALYWYRQSLGQGPEFLIYFQGTGAADDSGLPNDRFFAVRPEGSVSTLKIQRTERGDSAVYLCASSSTILAGGKNTGELFFGEGSRLTVL.

The V and J genes are TRBV18 and TRBJ1-1, with D unresolved. The CDR3 totals 15 residues. Germline CDR1 and CDR2: KGHSH and LQKENI. The V end was cut by 2 bases, the J end by 5 bases, with 15 bases between. The CDR3 here is CASSPGGGDGTEAFF. The CDR3, as DNA: TGTGCCAGCTCACCAGGAGGTGGGGATGGGACTGAAGCTTTCTTT. The full variable domain, in which reference TRBV18 and TRBJ1-1 provide the parts outside the CDR3, is NAGVMQNPRHLVRRRGQEARLRCSPMKGHSHVYWYRQLPEEGLKFMVYLQKENIIDESGMPKERFSAEFPKEGPSILRIQQVVRGDSAAYFCASSPGGGDGTEAFFGQGTRLTVV.

In DNA form, the CDR3 reads TGTGCCAGCAGCTTGATTACGGGGGGGCCCGATGAGCAGTTCTTC. Amino acid sequence: CASSLITGGPDEQFF. V usage is TRBV5-4 and J usage is TRBJ2-1; 8 nucleotides agree with TRBD2. The V gene end was trimmed by 1 base and the J gene end by 8 bases; junction bases not matched to a gene: 8. Germline CDR1 and CDR2: SGHNT and YYREEE (reference sequence). CDR3 length: 15 amino acids. Full variable domain (remainder filled in from reference TRBV5-4 and TRBJ2-1): ETGVTQSPTHLIKTRGQQVTLRCSSQSGHNTVSWYQQALGQGPQFIFQYYREEENGRGNFPPRFSGLQFPNYSSELNVNALELDDSALYLCASSLITGGPDEQFFGPGTRLTVL.

The rearrangement uses TRBV3-1 (or the pseudogene TRBV3-2) and TRBJ1-5; 7 bases align to TRBD1. This CDR3 is 15 amino acids long. J gave up 4 bases and V 1 base, and 4 bases lay outside the gene matches. Germline CDR1 and CDR2: LGHDT and YNNKEL (reference sequence). This CDR3 reads CASSQVAGGNQPQHF. The DNA of the CDR3 is TGTGCCAGCAGCCAAGTGGCAGGGGGGAATCAGCCCCAGCATTTT.

The rearrangement joins TRBV5-8 to TRBJ1-2; 7 positions match TRBD1. V lost 6 bases and J lost 4; bases outside the gene matches: 9. The CDR3 extends over 14 amino acids. From germline, CDR1 is SGHTS and CDR2 YDEGEE. This CDR3 is CASTPGTVGYGYTF. DNA of the CDR3: TGTGCCAGCACCCCCGGGACAGTGGGCTATGGCTACACCTTC.

The rearrangement joins TRBV28 to TRBJ2-7; no clear D. CDR3 length: 12 amino acids. Trimming removed 7 bases at V and 0 bases at J, with 7 bases between. Germline V CDR1 and CDR2: MDHEN, SYDVKM. This chain's CDR3 is CASTRSSYEQYF. Written as DNA, the CDR3 is TGTGCCAGCACCCGGTCCTCCTACGAGCAGTACTTC.

This chain joins TRBV28 and TRBJ2-3, with 8 bases lining up with TRBD2. Germline V gene lookup returns CDR1 MDHEN and CDR2 SYDVKM. The CDR3 has 17 residues. V gave up 4 bases and J gave up 5 bases; unmatched junction bases: 14. CDR3 in amino acids: CASSSPGSGSFKDTQYF. In nucleotides, the CDR3 is TGTGCCAGCAGTTCCCCGGGGAGCGGGAGCTTTAAAGATACGCAGTATTTT.

V usage is TRBV4-1 and J usage is TRBJ1-4, with 8 bases fitting TRBD1. V was pared by 8 bases and J by 0 bases, with 11 bases of the junction left unmatched. The germline V gene has CDR1 MGHRA and CDR2 YSYEKL. This CDR3 is 17 amino acids long. This CDR3 is CASQNKPGQATNEKLFF. The CDR3 DNA is TGCGCCAGCCAAAATAAGCCGGGACAGGCAACTAATGAAAAACTGTTTTTT.

CDR3 coding DNA: TGTGCCAGCAGCTTAAGCTTGCCGAACACCGGGGAGCTGTTTTTT. Translating gives CASSLSLPNTGELFF. This rearrangement joins TRBV7-9 to TRBJ2-2; D remains unclear. CDR3 length: 15 amino acids. Trimming left V 2 bases short and J 0 bases short, with 7 bases between. Germline V lookup: CDR1 SEHNR, CDR2 FQNEAQ (reference sequence). Filled out from reference TRBV7-9 and TRBJ2-2, the complete variable domain reads DTGVSQNPRHKITKRGQNVTFRCDPISEHNRLYWYRQTLGQGPEFLTYFQNEAQLEKSRLLSDRFSAERPKGSFSTLEIQRTEQGDSAMYLCASSLSLPNTGELFFGEGSRLTVL.

This chain links TRBV27 with TRBJ2-7, with 12 bases matching TRBD2. CDR3 length equals 15 residues. Germline CDR1 MNHEY, CDR2 SMNVEV (reference sequence). Losses at the gene ends were 2 bases for V and 5 bases for J; bases not matched to a gene: 4. Written as DNA, the CDR3 is TGTGCCAGCAGTTTAAAGGCTAGCGGGAGGGACGAGCAGTACTTC. Translating gives CASSLKASGRDEQYF.